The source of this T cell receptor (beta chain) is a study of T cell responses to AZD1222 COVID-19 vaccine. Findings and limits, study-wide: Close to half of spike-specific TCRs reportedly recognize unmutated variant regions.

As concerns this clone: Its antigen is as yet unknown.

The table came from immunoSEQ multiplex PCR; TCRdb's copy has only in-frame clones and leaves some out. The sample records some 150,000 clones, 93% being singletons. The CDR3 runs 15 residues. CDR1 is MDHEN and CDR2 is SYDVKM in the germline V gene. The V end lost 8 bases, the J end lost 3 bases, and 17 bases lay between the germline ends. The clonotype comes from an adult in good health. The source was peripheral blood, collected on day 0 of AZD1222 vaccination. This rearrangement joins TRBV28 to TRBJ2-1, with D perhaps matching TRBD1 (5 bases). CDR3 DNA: TGTGCCAGCGTACGCCTTAGGGGCGGCTACAATGAGCAGTTCTTC. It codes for CASVRLRGGYNEQFF.